The present entry profiles one T cell receptor beta chain with its context. Its antigen is not known. The V gene end was trimmed by 7 bases and the J gene end by 6 bases; junction bases not matched to a gene: 5. The CDR3 has 14 amino acids. Germline assignment: CDR1 SNHLY and CDR2 FYNNEI. These data are taken from a study of T cell responses to AZD1222 COVID-19 vaccine. Study-level findings and limits: Among vaccine-associated CD4 TCRs, coverage spanned spike, with dominance at 160-218 and 743-854. Among spike-specific TCRs, nearly half reportedly target unmutated variant regions. White British people made up most donors, females outnumbered males, and clonal diversity was possibly underestimated.

TCRdb's table, derived via immunoSEQ multiplex PCR, lists solely in-frame clones and lacks some. The sample includes 180,000 or so clones, around nine tenths seen only once; the top ten take around 2.6%. This TCR derives from an adult in good health. The input for sequencing was peripheral blood, taken on day 0 of AZD1222 vaccination. V and J are TRBV2 and TRBJ1-6; 8 bases are a match to TRBD1. The CDR3 protein is CASNQGQGNSPLHF. The CDR3 nucleotides are TGTGCCAGCAACCAAGGACAGGGTAATTCACCCCTCCACTTT.